Below, one TCR beta chain is given with its context. Only a few counts were recorded for this clonotype. Its binding antigen is unknown. Per-base qualities were not stored, and no clone one base away is much larger. These data originate in a study of early T cells in non-severe SARS-CoV-2 infection (dated by TCRdb to the early 2020s). Turning to the overall study: Because TCR sequencing was done on bulk RNA from unsorted whole blood, the alpha and beta chains could not be paired.

The paper's findings and limits, for the study overall: Matching against VDJdb was skewed toward anti-spike CD8 responses, likely underestimated virus-specific expansions, and missed private and CD4 specificities.

The study was a case-control design nested within a healthcare worker cohort in London, UK, with weekly nasopharyngeal swab PCR tests and blood sampling. Healthcare workers were enrolled in the week of the UK lockdown, from 23 to 31 March 2020, and were followed every week for up to roughly 16 weeks. CDR1 SEHNR and CDR2 FQNEAQ were looked up in the germline V gene (reference sequence). V and J are truncated by 5 bases and 1 base respectively, leaving an intervening sequence of 17 bases. From the cysteine up to the phenylalanine, the CDR3 has a length of 16 residues. The retained sequence is limited to the CDR3, 48 bases, with the frame set at the first base. The library relied on 5' RACE. TCRdb names NextSeq 500 as the instrument used. In the TCR library protocol, unique molecular identifiers were attached to individual cDNA molecules to correct for PCR bias and sequencing error. TCR alpha and beta chains were both sequenced, and the abundances of alpha and beta sequences in each sample were closely correlated with each other. Per the original workflow: Decombinator V4 was used to perform V gene, J gene and CDR3 annotation of TCR sequences. Expanded TCRs were defined as changing significantly between any two time points under a Poisson model with p below 0.0001. TCR abundances were normalised to the total number of TCRs sequenced per sample and were expressed as counts per million. TRAV1-2 paired with TRAJ12, TRAJ20 or TRAJ33 defined MAIT TCRs, while TRAV10 paired with TRAJ18 defined iNKT TCRs. VDJdb, accessed on 1 November 2021, was searched for TCRs annotated for CMV, EBV and SARS-CoV-2, and TCRs annotated for more than one antigen were excluded. TCRdb's own reprocessing of the public reads used fastp at Q25 and MiXCR and kept productive beta chains. Each entry merges the rows of one CDR3 protein and shows their most common DNA and genes. None of the V and J calls come from the authors' own analysis; TCRdb made them. In this sample the table shows approximately 79,000 distinct CDR3 sequences, around 13% of which occur a single time. The ten largest clones add up to about 1% of the sample.

The material sequenced was whole blood. The sequence was obtained from an adult who was a healthcare worker with PCR-confirmed SARS-CoV-2 infection or an uninfected control (not recorded which). The V gene is TRBV7-9 and the J gene is TRBJ1-2; perhaps TRBD1 is the D gene, with 6 bases matching. Here is the DNA: TGTGCCAGCAGCAAAGGCATGGGACAAGATAACTATGGCTACACCTTC. It codes for CASSKGMGQDNYGYTF. Supplemented by the reference TRBV7-9 and TRBJ1-2 proteins around the CDR3, the complete variable domain is DTGVSQNPRHKITKRGQNVTFRCDPISEHNRLYWYRQTLGQGPEFLTYFQNEAQLEKSRLLSDRFSAERPKGSFSTLEIQRTEQGDSAMYLCASSKGMGQDNYGYTFGSGTRLTVV.